This T cell receptor (beta chain) stems from a study of cytomegalovirus exposure and HLA in healthy donors. Study observations and caveats: Confirmation was obtained in vitro that a few CMV-associated chains are specific for CMV antigens.

Generated by immunoSEQ multiplex PCR, the TCRdb table keeps only in-frame clones and is missing some. The table has around 93,000 clones, around 85% seen once. On this clone itself: Its cognate antigen is unknown.

V was shortened by 6 bases and J by 3 bases, with 14 bases between the two germline ends. The germline V gene encodes CDR1 MDHEN and CDR2 SYDVKM. CDR3 length equals 15 residues. The V gene is TRBV28, the J gene TRBJ1-4, with D hard to call. This sequence was found in a man between 18 and 35 years old in good health and CMV-seropositive. The sequencing sample was made of PBMCs. This CDR3 reads CASSPGVLPNEKLFF. For the CDR3, the DNA is TGTGCCAGCAGCCCCGGGGTACTACCTAATGAAAAACTGTTTTTT.